This TCR beta chain was obtained from a study of cytomegalovirus exposure and HLA in healthy donors. 60 Vbeta and 13 Jbeta primers were used in PCR. Original data processing: In a later analysis, 75 million to 95 million unique TCR beta chains included roughly 11 million shared by two or more donors. The table came from immunoSEQ multiplex PCR; TCRdb's copy has only in-frame clones and leaves some out. The DNA gave D and trimming, while V, J and clone size come from that table. Of under 130,000 clones in the sample, 74% were seen once. A remark on this clone: The target antigen is unknown.

General study findings and limits: Many donors shared some public TCRs, even though most TCR sequences were rare. Exclusion as indistinguishable affected some V segments, including TRBV6-2 and TRBV6-3.

The ends were cut back, 2 bases at V and 7 bases at J, with 11 bases in the middle. The CDR3 totals 13 residues. The germline CDR1 and CDR2 sequences are MNHNY and SVGAGI (reference sequence). Donors were nominally healthy when sampled, though unrecorded immune exposures were likely. The V and J genes are TRBV6-6 and TRBJ2-5; D perhaps matches TRBD1 (6 bases). Sequencing was performed on PBMCs. This clonotype originated in a man in his fifties in good health and CMV-seropositive. CDR3 nucleotide sequence: TGTGCCAGCAGTTACGTTGGGGGCGGGACCCAGTACTTC. The encoded protein is CASSYVGGGTQYF.